This record looks at one T cell receptor beta chain sequence and its context. V trimming: 4 bases; J trimming: 7 bases; junction bases outside the gene matches: 7. The V gene's germline CDR1 is GTSNPN and CDR2 SVGIG (reference sequence). The CDR3 has 13 amino acids. These data are taken from a study of blood T cell repertoires in COVID-19. On the study more broadly: Samples of COVID-19 (acute and convalescent) were obtained from the United States, Italy and Spain. Sources were T cells, B-cell-depleted T cells, or PBMCs; the material itself was cDNA or gDNA.

As originally analysed: Amplifying reference gene primers gave estimates of nucleated cell counts. The method was immunoSEQ multiplex PCR; TCRdb's version includes in-frame clones alone and lacks a portion of them. Clone size and the V and J calls come from that table; the DNA yielded D and trimming. The sample lists under 120,000 clones, roughly nine tenths occurring once. This chain joins TRBV30 and TRBJ2-5; 9 nucleotides match TRBD1. Sequencing was carried out using peripheral blood. The TCR originated in a woman aged 80 or over with acute or convalescent COVID-19. CDR3 DNA: TGTGCCTGGACGTCACAGGGGGCTGGGACCCAGTACTTC. Translation gives CAWTSQGAGTQYF. Full variable domain (outside the CDR3, taken from reference TRBV30 and TRBJ2-5): SQTIHQWPATLVQPVGSPLSLECTVEGTSNPNLYWYRQAAGRGLQLLFYSVGIGQISSEVPQNLSASRPQDRQFILSSKKLLLSDSGFYLCAWTSQGAGTQYFGPGTRLLVL.